These T cell receptor beta chains were read from a single sample in a study of long-term antiretroviral therapy in people with HIV. Some clones are missing from TCRdb's copy, which holds only in-frame ones; the method was immunoSEQ multiplex PCR. The repertoire holds about 21,000 clones, with around three quarters as singletons. The material sequenced was unsorted PBMCs, taken 0.5 years before starting antiretroviral therapy. These receptors all stem from a man younger than 35 with HIV. Both conserved end residues are part of each CDR3. A D gene is named only where the DNA matches it firmly. A row's size may be missing; if present it is once, few, many or a size class.

clone_size,j_call,d_call,v_call,cdr3_nt,cdr3_aa
NA,TRBJ2-7,TRBD2,TRBV28,TGTGCCGCTATGTCTAGCGGGGGGGCAGATGAGCAGTACTTC,CAAMSSGGADEQYF
NA,TRBJ1-4,NA,TRBV5-1,TGCGCCAGCAGCTTGGATCTCAGATTTGAAAAACTGTTTTTT,CASSLDLRFEKLFF
once,TRBJ1-4,NA,TRBV7-2,TGTGCCAGCAGCTTTGAAGGGGCTCGAAATGAAAAACTGTTTTTT,CASSFEGARNEKLFF
NA,TRBJ2-1,TRBD1,TRBV9,TGTGCCAGCAGCGTAGCGGGACAGGGGGGCTACAATGAGCAGTTCTTC,CASSVAGQGGYNEQFF
few,TRBJ1-2,TRBD1,TRBV19,TGTGCCAGTAGTATAGGACAGGGCGACTATGGCTACACCTTC,CASSIGQGDYGYTF
few,TRBJ2-2,TRBD2,TRBV7-8,TGTGCCAGCAGCTTATTAGCGGGAGACAGGACCGGGGAGCTGTTTTTT,CASSLLAGDRTGELFF
few,TRBJ1-2,NA,TRBV7-3,TGTGCCAGCAGCTTAACTTCCTCGGATGGCTACACCTTC,CASSLTSSDGYTF
once,TRBJ2-7,TRBD2,TRBV7-6,TGTGCCAGCAGCGTTCCTACTAGCGGGAGTCCGGGCCACGAGCAGTACTTC,CASSVPTSGSPGHEQYF
NA,TRBJ1-2,NA,TRBV19,TGTGCCAGTAGGGAAGGGGTTGGCTACACCTTC,CASREGVGYTF
NA,TRBJ1-1,NA,TRBV5-6,TGTGCCAGCAGCTTGGGGTCAAAGGGTGCTGAAGCTTTCTTT,CASSLGSKGAEAFF
NA,TRBJ2-1,NA,TRBV7-7,TGTGCTAGCAGCTTAGGCCTAGATTCCTACAATGAGCAGTTCTTC,CASSLGLDSYNEQFF
NA,TRBJ2-2,NA,TRBV7-8,TGTGCCAGCAGCTTAGTAAGGGTCGGGGAGCTGTTTTTT,CASSLVRVGELFF
NA,TRBJ2-1,NA,TRBV2,TGTGCCAGCAGTGATGGATTTGCACAGGTAGACAATGAGCAGTTCTTC,CASSDGFAQVDNEQFF
NA,TRBJ2-7,NA,TRBV5-1,TGCGCCAGCAGCTTTGGGCTAGGGGGTGACGAGCAGTACTTC,CASSFGLGGDEQYF
NA,TRBJ1-5,NA,TRBV27,TGTGCCAGCAGTTTTCGGAGGGAGCAGCCCCAGCATTTT,CASSFRREQPQHF
few,TRBJ1-5,NA,TRBV28,TGTGCCAGCAGACCCCGTAGGGCCGGGACATATAGCAATCAGCCCCAGCATTTT,CASRPRRAGTYSNQPQHF
NA,TRBJ1-2,NA,TRBV9,TGTGCCAGCAGCGTAGAAGAGGGTGGGATCTATGGCTACACCTTC,CASSVEEGGIYGYTF
NA,TRBJ2-1,TRBD1,TRBV27,TGTGCCAGCAGTTTATCGCAGGTTGGGACAGGGATTTACAATGAGCAGTTCTTC,CASSLSQVGTGIYNEQFF
NA,TRBJ1-5,NA,TRBV27,TGTGCCAGCAGTTTGGTCCCGGGTCAGCCCCAGCATTTT,CASSLVPGQPQHF
NA,TRBJ1-2,NA,TRBV9,TGTGCCAGCAGCCCAGTCAACTATGGCTACACCTTC,CASSPVNYGYTF
NA,TRBJ2-1,TRBD2,TRBV6-4,TGTGCCAGCACCAAAGAGAGCGGGGGGGCCTCTGAGCAGTTCTTC,CASTKESGGASEQFF
once,TRBJ1-2,NA,TRBV6-1,TGTGCCAGCAGTGAAGGACGGGGTTACGACTATGGCTACACCTTC,CASSEGRGYDYGYTF
NA,TRBJ2-1,TRBD2,TRBV6-1,TGTGCCAGCACCCAGGCCCCTAGCGGGAGTAATGAGCAGTTCTTC,CASTQAPSGSNEQFF
once,TRBJ2-1,NA,TRBV7-8,TGTGCCAGCAGCTTAGTGGATCTGTTCGGGGTTAGGTCGCATGAGCAGTTCTTC,CASSLVDLFGVRSHEQFF
NA,TRBJ2-2,TRBD1,TRBV28,TGTGCCAGCAGTCCGGGACAGACGAACACCGGGGAGCTGTTTTTT,CASSPGQTNTGELFF
medium-sized,TRBJ1-5,NA,TRBV7-8,TGTGCCAGCATGGGCAGGGGCAATCAGCCCCAGCATTTT,CASMGRGNQPQHF
few,TRBJ2-3,NA,TRBV4-3,TGCGCCAGCAGCCAAGGGGCCGGGACTTCCCTCACAGATACGCAGTATTTT,CASSQGAGTSLTDTQYF
NA,TRBJ2-1,NA,TRBV5-1,TGCGCCAGCAGCGCCGAGCTGAATGAGCAGTTCTTC,CASSAELNEQFF
NA,TRBJ2-7,TRBD1,TRBV6-1,TGTGCCAGCAGCAGGACAGGGGTCTACGAGCAGTACTTC,CASSRTGVYEQYF
few,TRBJ2-7,TRBD2,TRBV4-2,TGTGCCAGCAGCCAAACTAGCGGACCGTCCTACGAGCAGTACTTC,CASSQTSGPSYEQYF
NA,TRBJ2-3,NA,TRBV5-1,TGCGCCAGCAGCTTGGGAGGTGTTAGCACAGATACGCAGTATTTT,CASSLGGVSTDTQYF
once,TRBJ2-1,TRBD1,TRBV7-9,TGTGCCAGCAGCCGAGGGGAACAGGGGAATGAGCAGTTCTTC,CASSRGEQGNEQFF
NA,TRBJ2-3,NA,TRBV18,TGTGCCAGCTCACCAGATACTACGGCAGATACGCAGTATTTT,CASSPDTTADTQYF
NA,TRBJ2-2,NA,TRBV5-8,TGTGCCAGCAGCCTTCCCCACTTGGGGTTAGACTCCGGGGAGCTGTTTTTT,CASSLPHLGLDSGELFF
NA,TRBJ2-7,NA,TRBV7-9,TGTGCCAGCAGCTTAGTTGGGACGGGGACCTACGAGCAGTACTTC,CASSLVGTGTYEQYF
NA,TRBJ2-5,TRBD2,TRBV5-4,TGTGCCAGCAGCTCCAAGGGACTAGCGGAAGAGACCCAGTACTTC,CASSSKGLAEETQYF
NA,TRBJ2-1,TRBD2,TRBV7-9,TGTGCCAGCAGTAGCGGGAGCCACTACAATGAGCAGTTCTTC,CASSSGSHYNEQFF
NA,TRBJ1-1,TRBD1,TRBV5-1,TGCGCCAGCAGCATAGGACAGGGGGCGAGGATGACTGAAGCTTTCTTT,CASSIGQGARMTEAFF
NA,TRBJ2-1,NA,TRBV5-4,TGTGCCAGCAGACCGGGCCGAGAGCAGAATGAGCAGTTCTTC,CASRPGREQNEQFF
NA,TRBJ2-4,TRBD2,TRBV15,TGTGCCACCAGCGGTTGGGGTGGAGGGGACGCGGGGGACATTCAGTACTTC,CATSGWGGGDAGDIQYF